The source of this T cell receptor (beta chain) is a study of cytomegalovirus exposure and HLA in healthy donors. As for the donors, each was a healthy bone marrow donor. Donors sampled were nominally healthy, though unrecorded immune exposures were likely. Trimming took 1 base from V and 2 from J; bases not matched to a gene: 2. The CDR3 covers 15 residues. Germline-derived CDR1 and CDR2 are SEHNR and FQNEAQ (reference sequence). 60 Vbeta and 13 Jbeta primers were used in PCR. Only in-frame clones appear in the TCRdb table, and some are missing; sequencing was by immunoSEQ multiplex PCR. The sample comprises about 180,000 clones, roughly 76% of which are singletons, and roughly 5.2% rests with the top ten.

The TCR comes from a woman aged 18-29 years in good health and CMV-seropositive. Sequencing was performed on PBMCs. The chain combines TRBV7-9 with TRBJ2-7, with 10 bases identical to TRBD1. The CDR3 nucleotides are TGTGCCAGCAGCTTAGGACAGGGGGCTACCTACGAGCAGTACTTC. It codes for CASSLGQGATYEQYF.